This T cell receptor beta chain derives from a study of T-cell reconstitution after alpha-beta-depleted transplantation in children. Unique molecular identifiers were used to barcode this TCRbeta library. Using its own MiXCR run on the PCR reads, TCRdb lists one record per CDR3 protein. The repertoire holds around 250,000 distinct CDR3 sequences, with 6.5% to 10% as singletons. The V end was cut by 4 bases, the J end by 3 bases, with 22 bases between. In germline, CDR1 is LGHNA, CDR2 YNFKEQ. This CDR3 region has 18 residues. The rearrangement uses TRBV4-2 and TRBJ2-1; D not resolved. This sequence was found in a male patient younger than 18 who had a stem cell transplant for acute lymphoblastic leukemia, so the T cells may come from the graft donor. This material consisted of PBMCs, mostly from graft donor cells, taken 180 days after TCRalphabeta/CD19-depleted stem cell transplant. CDR3 in amino acids: CASSPAPTVRYGYNEQFF. The CDR3 DNA reads TGTGCCAGCAGCCCTGCGCCTACAGTGAGGTACGGCTACAATGAGCAGTTCTTC.